This TCR beta chain derives from a study of CD8+ T cells in alopecia areata. Treatment given: oral pan-JAK inhibitor, 5-10 mg twice daily. The researchers isolated CD4+ and CD8+ T cells from PBMCs by sorting. Trimming shortened V by 6 bases and J by 9 bases, and 12 bases separated the two germline ends. The CDR3 length is 12 residues. Looked up from germline, CDR1 is SEHNR and CDR2 is FQNEAQ (reference sequence). RNA was extracted and reverse transcribed into cDNA as the sequencing template. Assay used: immunoSEQ multiplex PCR; TCRdb lists only in-frame clones, some missing. Among around 86,000 clones listed, more than 65% were seen once. Study results and limitations: The link between baseline CD8+ expansion and response remains uncertain with one nonresponder.

As regards this clone: Its matching antigen is unknown.

This chain joins TRBV7-9 and TRBJ2-1; the D gene could be TRBD1 or TRBD2 (5 bases each). The sequence came from a human donor with alopecia areata. The sample in question was CD8+ T cells sorted from blood, obtained around week 44, from a patient treated with tofacitinib. The DNA of the CDR3 is TGTGCCAGCAGAAGGGGAGTGATTGAGCAGTTCTTC. Encoded protein: CASRRGVIEQFF.